This passage covers 3 T cell receptor beta chains from one sample sequenced in a study of T cell repertoires in cytomegalovirus infection (dated by TCRdb to about 2019). The data were produced on an Illumina HiSeq 1500. The raw public data were reprocessed by TCRdb itself: fastp quality trimming at Q25, MiXCR clonotype calling, in-frame beta chains only. CDR3 protein sequences are deduplicated, and each keeps its most common genes and DNA. The sample profile shows about 890,000 distinct CDR3 sequences; 31% of them were found once. Roughly 13% of the sample rests with the top ten. No cognate antigen is known for these TCRs. Explained via the paper, the treatment or condition label denotes: in vitro stimulation with specific CMV peptide epitopes to enrich CMV-specific T cells. The starting material was cultured CD8+ T cells from PBMCs, obtained from culture after CMV antigen stimulation. These receptors were taken from a human donor in good health (CMV status not recorded). Some clones in this sample may be carry-over from other donors' samples.

This clonotype has more than one count but fewer than ten. The chain links TRBV6-5 to TRBJ1-5, with D unclear. The ends were cut back, 2 bases at V and 3 bases at J, with 5 bases in the middle. The CDR3 consists of 13 residues. Germline CDR1 MNHEY, CDR2 SVGAGI. CDR3 nucleotide sequence: TGTGCCAGCAGTTACCAGTTCAATCAGCCCCAGCATTTT. Translating it yields CASSYQFNQPQHF.

At least ten counts were recorded for this clonotype. J is TRBJ1-3 and V is TRBV6-1; a weak D match, TRBD1 (5 bases). CDR3 length: 14 residues. Trimming shortened V by 5 bases and J by 0 bases, and 8 bases separated the two germline ends. The V gene's germline CDR1 is MNHNS and CDR2 SASEGT. This CDR3 is CASSRQTSGNTIYF. CDR3 in DNA: TGTGCCAGCAGTCGACAGACCTCTGGAAACACCATATATTTT.

The chain combines TRBV11-2 with TRBJ2-3; D is uncertain. CDR1 and CDR2 from the germline V gene are SGHAT and FQNNGV. V lost 4 bases and J 1 base, leaving 6 bases between the germline ends. This CDR3 spans 13 amino acids. The CDR3 protein is CASSSGRTDTQYF. CDR3 DNA: TGTGCCAGCAGCTCAGGACGCACAGATACGCAGTATTTT.